This T cell receptor beta chain stems from a study of CD8 T cells in ankylosing spondylitis. Preparation of TCR beta libraries was done by quantitative 5'-RACE with molecular barcodes. TCRdb recomputed calls from the 5' RACE reads with MiXCR, one row per CDR3 protein. The repertoire holds roughly 230,000 distinct CDR3 sequences, with about 11% as singletons. This clonotype was observed many times. Antigen specificity is unknown. V was trimmed by 8 bases and J by 5 bases, leaving 22 bases between them. This CDR3 is built from 16 residues. General study points: Previous work reported some of these motif variants in the synovial fluid and blood of reactive arthritis. A TCR beta motif of eight highly homologous variants appeared characteristic of ankylosing spondylitis blood. Reportedly, matched ankylosing spondylitis synovial fluid was significantly enriched for disease-linked clones.

The chain combines TRBV12-3 or TRBV12-4 with TRBJ2-1, with a weak D call TRBD2 (6 bases). The clonotype was recovered from a male donor with ankylosing spondylitis or in good health (not recorded which). Source material: blood, either unsorted or a sorted T cell fraction (not recorded which). In DNA form, the CDR3 reads TGTGCCAGCGAGCATGGAGGGACCTCGGCCCACAATGAGCAGTTCTTC. Translating gives CASEHGGTSAHNEQFF.